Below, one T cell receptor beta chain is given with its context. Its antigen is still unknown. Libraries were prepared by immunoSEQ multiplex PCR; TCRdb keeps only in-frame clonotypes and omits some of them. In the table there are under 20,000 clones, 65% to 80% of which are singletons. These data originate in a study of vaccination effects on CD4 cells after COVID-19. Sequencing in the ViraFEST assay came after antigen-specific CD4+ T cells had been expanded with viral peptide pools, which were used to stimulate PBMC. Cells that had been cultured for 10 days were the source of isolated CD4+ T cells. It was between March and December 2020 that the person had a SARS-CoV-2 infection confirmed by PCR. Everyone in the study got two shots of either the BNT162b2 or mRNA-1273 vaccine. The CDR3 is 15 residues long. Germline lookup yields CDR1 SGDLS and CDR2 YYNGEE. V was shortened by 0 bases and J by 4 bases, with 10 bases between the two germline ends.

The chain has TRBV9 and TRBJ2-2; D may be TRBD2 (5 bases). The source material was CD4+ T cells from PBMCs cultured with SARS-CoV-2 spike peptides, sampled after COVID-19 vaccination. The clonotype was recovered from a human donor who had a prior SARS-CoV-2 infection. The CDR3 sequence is CASSVGPSGTGELFF. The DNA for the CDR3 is TGTGCCAGCAGCGTAGGCCCCAGCGGCACCGGGGAGCTGTTTTTT.